A single sample gave rise to the 10 T cell receptor beta chains below, sequenced in a study of blood T cell repertoires in COVID-19. TCRdb's copy holds only in-frame clones and misses some; the assay was immunoSEQ multiplex PCR. This table holds tens of thousands of clones, just over 85% found once. Sequenced sample: peripheral blood. All receptors come from a man younger than 45 with acute or convalescent COVID-19.

CDR3 loop: CASSLDIGGATNEKLFF. The DNA for the CDR3 is TGCGCCAGCAGCTTGGATATCGGCGGTGCAACTAATGAAAAACTGTTTTTT. This chain links TRBV5-1 with TRBJ1-4; D unresolved. CDR1 is SGHRS, CDR2 YFSETQ, per germline. CDR3 length: 17 amino acids. V was trimmed by 0 bases and J by 0 bases, leaving 12 bases between them. The full variable domain, in which reference TRBV5-1 and TRBJ1-4 provide the parts outside the CDR3, is KAGVTQTPRYLIKTRGQQVTLSCSPISGHRSVSWYQQTPGQGLQFLFEYFSETQRNKGNFPGRFSGRQFSNSRSEMNVSTLELGDSALYLCASSLDIGGATNEKLFFGSGTQLSVL.

This sequence joins TRBV13 and TRBJ1-4, with D hard to call. Germline assignment: CDR1 PRHDT and CDR2 FYEKMQ (reference sequence). V was trimmed by 0 bases and J by 8 bases, leaving 13 bases between them. This CDR3 is built from 15 residues. The CDR3 region has the DNA TGTGCCAGCAGCTTAGGCCCCGGTAGGAGCGAAAAACTGTTTTTT. Its protein product is CASSLGPGRSEKLFF.

This clone has more than one count but fewer than ten. The rearrangement uses TRBV5-5 and TRBJ1-2; D is undetermined. V was trimmed by 2 bases and J by 1 base, leaving 9 bases between them. The germline gives CDR1 SGHKS, CDR2 YYEKEE (reference sequence). CDR3 length equals 14 residues. The CDR3 is CASSLELYNYGYTF. The DNA for the CDR3 is TGTGCCAGCAGCTTAGAACTTTATAACTATGGCTACACCTTC.

This rearrangement joins TRBV5-8 to TRBJ1-1, with 7 bases lining up with TRBD1. Germline V gene data show CDR1 as SGHTS and CDR2 as YDEGEE. V lost 3 bases to trimming and J lost 4 bases; unmatched junction nucleotides: 6. The CDR3 loop spans 14 amino acids. Here the CDR3 DNA reads TGTGCCAGCAGCTGGAAGGGGGCCGGCACTGAAGCTTTCTTT. This translates into CASSWKGAGTEAFF.

This clone has just a few counts. The V gene is TRBV7-8, the J gene TRBJ1-1; possibly TRBD1 for D (6 bases). V was trimmed by 5 bases and J by 1 base, leaving 11 bases between them. This CDR3 has 14 amino acids. CDR1 SGHVS and CDR2 FQNEAQ come from the germline V gene. The DNA of the CDR3 is TGTGCCAGCAGCCGGACCAGGGGGAACACTGAAGCTTTCTTT. Encoded protein: CASSRTRGNTEAFF.

The genes are TRBV12-3 or TRBV12-4 and TRBJ2-3; D call uncertain. The CDR3 runs to 13 residues. Trimming stripped 5 bases from V and 0 bases from J, with 6 bases between. The CDR3 spells CASSKRSTDTQYF. As DNA, the CDR3 is TGTGCCAGCAGTAAGAGAAGCACAGATACGCAGTATTTT.

The chain has TRBV7-9 and TRBJ1-4; D is perhaps TRBD1 (6 bases). Germline loops: CDR1 SEHNR, CDR2 FQNEAQ (reference sequence). Trimming took 1 base from V and 2 from J, leaving 14 bases between them. CDR3 length: 17 residues. The CDR3 DNA follows: TGTGCCAGCAGCTTAGTCTCAGGGGTGTGGACTAATGAAAAACTGTTTTTT. Protein sequence: CASSLVSGVWTNEKLFF.

The J gene is TRBJ1-6, the V gene TRBV5-1, with D unclear. This CDR3 is 12 amino acids long. V gave up 4 bases and J gave up 5 bases, with 4 bases separating them. Germline-derived CDR1 and CDR2 are SGHRS and YFSETQ. CDR3 DNA: TGCGCCAGCAGCGTCGATAATTCACCCCTCCACTTT. Translated, it gives CASSVDNSPLHF.

This chain links TRBV2 with TRBJ1-6; D is unclear. Trimming removed 2 bases at V and 9 bases at J, with 14 bases between. The CDR3 is made up of 15 amino acids. Looked up from germline, CDR1 is SNHLY and CDR2 is FYNNEI. The DNA of the CDR3 is TGTGCCAGCAGTGAAAGGCCTCACAGTGGTTCACCCCTCCACTTT. Translation gives CASSERPHSGSPLHF.

This clone appeared a single time. The V gene is TRBV7-9, the J gene TRBJ1-4, with TRBD1 matching over 9 bases. V shed 3 bases, J shed 8 bases, and the junction held 13 bases outside the gene matches. Germline V CDR1 and CDR2: SEHNR, FQNEAQ (reference sequence). The CDR3 has 17 amino acids. This chain's CDR3 is CASSLVLGGQGKEKLFF. CDR3 bases: TGTGCCAGCAGCTTGGTGCTTGGGGGACAGGGTAAAGAAAAACTGTTTTTT.